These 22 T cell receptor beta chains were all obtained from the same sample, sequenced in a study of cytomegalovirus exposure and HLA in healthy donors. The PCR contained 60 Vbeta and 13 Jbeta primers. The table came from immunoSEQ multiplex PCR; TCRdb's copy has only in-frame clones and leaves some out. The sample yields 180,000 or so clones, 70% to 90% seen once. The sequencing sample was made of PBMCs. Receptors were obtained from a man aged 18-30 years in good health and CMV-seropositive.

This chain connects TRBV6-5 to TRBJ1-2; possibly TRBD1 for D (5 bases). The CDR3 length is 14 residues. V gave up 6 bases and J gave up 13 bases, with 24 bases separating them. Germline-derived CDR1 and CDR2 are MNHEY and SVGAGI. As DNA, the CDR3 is TGTGCCAGCAGACGACTCGGGGGAGTCGGAGATGTCACCTTC. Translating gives CASRRLGGVGDVTF.

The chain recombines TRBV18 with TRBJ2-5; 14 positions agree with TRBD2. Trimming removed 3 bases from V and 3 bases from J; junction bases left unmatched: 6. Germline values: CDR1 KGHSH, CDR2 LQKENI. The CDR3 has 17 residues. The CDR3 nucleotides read TGTGCCAGCTCACCCGGGACGGGACTAGCGGGGGAAGAGACCCAGTACTTC. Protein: CASSPGTGLAGEETQYF. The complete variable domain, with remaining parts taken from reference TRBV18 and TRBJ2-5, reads NAGVMQNPRHLVRRRGQEARLRCSPMKGHSHVYWYRQLPEEGLKFMVYLQKENIIDESGMPKERFSAEFPKEGPSILRIQQVVRGDSAAYFCASSPGTGLAGEETQYFGPGTRLLVL.

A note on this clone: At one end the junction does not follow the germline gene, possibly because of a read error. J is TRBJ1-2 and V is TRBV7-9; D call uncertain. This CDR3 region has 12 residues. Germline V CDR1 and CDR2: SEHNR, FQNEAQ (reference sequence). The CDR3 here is CSSSLMENGYTF. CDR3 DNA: TGTTCCAGCAGCTTAATGGAGAATGGCTACACCTTC.

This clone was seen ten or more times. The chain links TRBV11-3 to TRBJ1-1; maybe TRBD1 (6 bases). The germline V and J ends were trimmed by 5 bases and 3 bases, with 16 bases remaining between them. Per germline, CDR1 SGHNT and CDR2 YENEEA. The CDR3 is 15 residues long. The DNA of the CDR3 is TGTGCCAGCAGCCGGGGGGGGCCTGAGGACACTGAAGCTTTCTTT. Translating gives CASSRGGPEDTEAFF. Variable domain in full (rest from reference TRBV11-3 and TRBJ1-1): EAGVVQSPRYKIIEKKQPVAFWCNPISGHNTLYWYLQNLGQGPELLIRYENEEAVDDSQLPKDRFSAERLKGVDSTLKIQPAELGDSAVYLCASSRGGPEDTEAFFGQGTRLTVV.

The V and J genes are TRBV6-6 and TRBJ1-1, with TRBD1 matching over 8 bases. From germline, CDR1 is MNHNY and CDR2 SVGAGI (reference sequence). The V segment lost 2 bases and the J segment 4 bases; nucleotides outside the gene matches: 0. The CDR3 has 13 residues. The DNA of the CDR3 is TGTGCCAGCAGTTACACAGGGGGCACTGAAGCTTTCTTT. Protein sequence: CASSYTGGTEAFF.

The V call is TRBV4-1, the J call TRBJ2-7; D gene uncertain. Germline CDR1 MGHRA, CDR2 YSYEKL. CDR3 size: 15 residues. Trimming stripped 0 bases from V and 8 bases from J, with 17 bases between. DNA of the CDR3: TGCGCCAGCAGCCAAGAAACGAGCATCCTCTATCAGCAGTACTTC. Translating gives CASSQETSILYQQYF.

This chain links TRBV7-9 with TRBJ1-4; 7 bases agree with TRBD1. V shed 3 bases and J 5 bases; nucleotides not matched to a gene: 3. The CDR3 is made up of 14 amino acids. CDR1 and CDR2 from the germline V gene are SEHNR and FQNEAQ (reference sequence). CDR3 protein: CASSFFRGNEKLFF. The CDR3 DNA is TGTGCCAGCAGCTTTTTCAGGGGGAATGAAAAACTGTTTTTT.

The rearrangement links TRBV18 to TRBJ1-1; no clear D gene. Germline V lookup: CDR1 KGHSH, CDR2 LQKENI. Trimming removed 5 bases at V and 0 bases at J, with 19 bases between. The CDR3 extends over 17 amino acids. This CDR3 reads CASSTYSVYGVNTEAFF. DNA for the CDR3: TGTGCCAGCTCAACCTATTCGGTATACGGGGTGAACACTGAAGCTTTCTTT.

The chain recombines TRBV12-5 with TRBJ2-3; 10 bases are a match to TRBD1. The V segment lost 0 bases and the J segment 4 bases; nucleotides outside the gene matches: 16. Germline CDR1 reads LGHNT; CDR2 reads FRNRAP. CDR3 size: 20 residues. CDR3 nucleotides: TGTGCTAGTGGTTTGGTGTATTACCGGGACAGGGGATTTTGGGCAGATACGCAGTATTTT. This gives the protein CASGLVYYRDRGFWADTQYF.

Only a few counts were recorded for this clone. CDR3 in DNA: TGCGCCAGCAGCTCTGGAGGAGCGTACCAAGAGACCCAGTACTTC. Translated: CASSSGGAYQETQYF. The chain has TRBV5-1 and TRBJ2-5; D might be TRBD2 (5 bases). Germline V gene data show CDR1 as SGHRS and CDR2 as YFSETQ. The CDR3 is 15 amino acids. Trimming pared 3 bases from V and 0 bases from J, leaving 12 bases between.

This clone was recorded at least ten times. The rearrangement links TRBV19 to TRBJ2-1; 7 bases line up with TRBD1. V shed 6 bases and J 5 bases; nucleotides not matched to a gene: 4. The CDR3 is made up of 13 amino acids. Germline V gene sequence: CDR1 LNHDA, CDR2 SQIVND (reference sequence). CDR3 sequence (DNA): TGTGCCAGTAGACCCGGGACAGACAATGAGCAGTTCTTC. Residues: CASRPGTDNEQFF.

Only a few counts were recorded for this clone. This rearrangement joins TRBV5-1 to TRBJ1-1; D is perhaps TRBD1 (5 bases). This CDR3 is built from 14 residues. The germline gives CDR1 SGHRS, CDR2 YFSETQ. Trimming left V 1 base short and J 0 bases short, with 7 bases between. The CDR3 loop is CASSLTGMNTEAFF. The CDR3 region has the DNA TGCGCCAGCAGCTTGACAGGCATGAACACTGAAGCTTTCTTT. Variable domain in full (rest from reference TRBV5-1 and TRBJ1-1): KAGVTQTPRYLIKTRGQQVTLSCSPISGHRSVSWYQQTPGQGLQFLFEYFSETQRNKGNFPGRFSGRQFSNSRSEMNVSTLELGDSALYLCASSLTGMNTEAFFGQGTRLTVV.

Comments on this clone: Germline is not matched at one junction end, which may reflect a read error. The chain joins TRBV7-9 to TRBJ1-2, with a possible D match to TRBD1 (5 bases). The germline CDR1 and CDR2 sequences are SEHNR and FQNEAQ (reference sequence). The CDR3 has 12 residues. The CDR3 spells CSSTGDTYGYTF. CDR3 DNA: TGTTCCAGCACGGGGGATACCTATGGCTACACCTTC. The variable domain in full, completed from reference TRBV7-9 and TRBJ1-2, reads DTGVSQNPRHKITKRGQNVTFRCDPISEHNRLYWYRQTLGQGPEFLTYFQNEAQLEKSRLLSDRFSAERPKGSFSTLEIQRTEQGDSAMYLCSSTGDTYGYTFGSGTRLTVV.

CDR3: CASSLGGGLYEQYF. Written as DNA, the CDR3 is TGTGCCAGCAGCTTAGGGGGCGGGCTCTACGAGCAGTACTTC. The chain couples TRBV13 to TRBJ2-5, with D possibly TRBD2 on 5 matching bases. The J call may be mistaken, given a closer DNA end match to TRBJ2-7. Germline V gives CDR1 PRHDT, CDR2 FYEKMQ (reference sequence). The CDR3 is made up of 14 amino acids.

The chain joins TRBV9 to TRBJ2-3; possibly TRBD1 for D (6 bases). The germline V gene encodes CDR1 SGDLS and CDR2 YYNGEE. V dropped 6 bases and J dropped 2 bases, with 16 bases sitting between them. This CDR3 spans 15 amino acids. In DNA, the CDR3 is TGTGCCAGCAACCCGACAGGTATATACACAGATACGCAGTATTTT. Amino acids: CASNPTGIYTDTQYF.

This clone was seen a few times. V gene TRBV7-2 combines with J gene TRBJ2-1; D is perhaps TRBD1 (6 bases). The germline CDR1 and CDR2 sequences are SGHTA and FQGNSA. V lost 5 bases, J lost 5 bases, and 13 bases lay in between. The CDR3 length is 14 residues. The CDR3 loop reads CASSPNQGNNEQFF. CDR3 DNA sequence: TGTGCCAGCAGCCCCAATCAGGGGAACAATGAGCAGTTCTTC.

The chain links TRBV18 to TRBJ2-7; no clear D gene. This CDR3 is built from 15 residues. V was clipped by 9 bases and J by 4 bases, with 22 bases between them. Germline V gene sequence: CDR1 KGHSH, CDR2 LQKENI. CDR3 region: CASFFKEKTAYEQYF. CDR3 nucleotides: TGTGCCAGTTTTTTCAAGGAGAAGACGGCATACGAGCAGTACTTC.

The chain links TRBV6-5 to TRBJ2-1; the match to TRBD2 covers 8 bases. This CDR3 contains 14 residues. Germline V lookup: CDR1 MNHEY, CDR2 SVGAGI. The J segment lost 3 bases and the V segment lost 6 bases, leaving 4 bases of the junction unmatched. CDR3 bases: TGTGCCAGCAGACCCGGGACTAGCTACAATGAGCAGTTCTTC. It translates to CASRPGTSYNEQFF.

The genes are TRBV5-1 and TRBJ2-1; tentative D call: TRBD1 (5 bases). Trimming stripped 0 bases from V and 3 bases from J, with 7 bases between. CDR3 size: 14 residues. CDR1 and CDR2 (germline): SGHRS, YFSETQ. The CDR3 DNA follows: TGCGCCAGCAGCTTGGGGGGCCTCTACAATGAGCAGTTCTTC. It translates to CASSLGGLYNEQFF.

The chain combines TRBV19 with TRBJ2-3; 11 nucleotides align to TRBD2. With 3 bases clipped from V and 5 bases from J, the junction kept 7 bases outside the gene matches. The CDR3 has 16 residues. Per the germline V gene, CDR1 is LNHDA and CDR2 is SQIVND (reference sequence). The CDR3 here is CASSMLAGGRVDTQYF. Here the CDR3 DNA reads TGTGCCAGTAGTATGCTAGCGGGGGGTCGTGTAGATACGCAGTATTTT.

The CDR3 sequence is CASSATGGINEKLFF. As DNA, the CDR3 is TGTGCCAGCAGCGCTACAGGGGGCATAAATGAAAAACTGTTTTTT. The chain combines TRBV9 with TRBJ1-4; 9 bases fit TRBD1. There are 15 residues in the CDR3. Germline V gene data show CDR1 as SGDLS and CDR2 as YYNGEE. The trim removed 3 bases at V and 5 bases at J, leaving 5 bases unmatched.

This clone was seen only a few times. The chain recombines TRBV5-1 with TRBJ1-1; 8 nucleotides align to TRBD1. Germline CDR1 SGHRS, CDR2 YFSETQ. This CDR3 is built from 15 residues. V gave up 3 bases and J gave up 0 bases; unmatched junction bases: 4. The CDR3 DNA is TGCGCCAGCAGCTGGGGGACAGGATTGAACACTGAAGCTTTCTTT. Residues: CASSWGTGLNTEAFF.